The present TCR beta chain was sequenced within a study of T cell repertoires in cytomegalovirus infection. On the study more broadly: CMV infection and matching HLA type were both indicated by public TCR beta signatures. Study-wide findings and caveats: CMV-specific TCR beta clonotypes restricted by HLA-C were the ones dominating the ex vivo response.

A note on this clonotype: What it recognizes is unknown.

TCRdb redid the calling of the reads with MiXCR, one entry per CDR3 protein. The sample lists 450,000 to 550,000 distinct CDR3 sequences, approximately 46% occurring once. Trimming at V came to 5 bases and at J to 4 bases, leaving 5 bases not matched to a gene. The CDR3 covers 14 residues. Germline lookup yields CDR1 SEHNR and CDR2 FQNEAQ (reference sequence). This sample comprised cultured PBMCs, obtained from culture after CMV antigen stimulation. The rearrangement uses TRBV7-9 and TRBJ2-1; 7 nucleotides line up with TRBD1. The TCR originated in a human donor in good health (CMV status not recorded). Some clones in this sample may be carry-over from other donors' samples. The CDR3 region has the DNA TGTGCCAGCAGCCCCCGGGACAGATACAATGAGCAGTTCTTC. Translation gives CASSPRDRYNEQFF.